There are many counts of the clone carrying this T cell receptor (beta chain). Molecular barcoding with unique molecular identifiers was used for the TCRbeta library. TCRdb reprocessed the PCR reads via MiXCR and lists one record per CDR3 protein. The data show about 480,000 distinct CDR3 sequences, with roughly an eighth seen just once and over 5.5% held by the top ten. The CDR3 consists of 13 residues. In germline, CDR1 is KGHDR, CDR2 SFDVKD. V lost 0 bases, J lost 8 bases, and 7 bases lay in between. These data come from a study of T-cell reconstitution after alpha-beta-depleted transplantation in children.

The clonotype originates from a human donor who donated a stem cell graft to a child with combined immunodeficiency. The specimen comprised PBMCs from the stem cell graft donor, sampled from the stem cell graft. The rearrangement links TRBV24-1 to TRBJ2-1, with no clear D. CDR3 nucleotide sequence: TGTGCCACCAGTGATTTGGTAGTGGATGAGCAGTTCTTC. This sequence encodes CATSDLVVDEQFF.